Listed below are T cell receptor beta chains from one sample, sequenced in a study of cytomegalovirus exposure and HLA in healthy donors. The assay was immunoSEQ multiplex PCR, and TCRdb's table has in-frame clones only and misses some. Of roughly 200,000 clones in the sample, about four fifths were seen once. The sequencing input was PBMCs. These TCRs come from a girl aged 5-17 years in good health and CMV-seropositive. The conserved cysteine and the conserved F or W are not part of the CDR3 here. Clone sizes are given selectively: once, few, many, or a class where the clone is expanded.

length,J,size,V,CDR3
13,TRBJ2-7,NA,TRBV19,ASSIFGGESYEQY
12,TRBJ2-5,NA,TRBV2,ASRRTSLEETQY
12,TRBJ2-7,NA,TRBV4-1,ASSFTGGSYEQY
14,TRBJ2-2,once,TRBV7-9,ASSSTGTGPTGELF
13,TRBJ2-5,NA,TRBV7-6,ASSLGAGGQETQY
13,TRBJ2-3,NA,TRBV5-1,ASSLGLAATDTQY
13,TRBJ1-6,NA,TRBV4-3,ASSQDGAVYSPLH
14,TRBJ2-7,NA,TRBV4-3,ASSQGWTGNSYEQY
13,TRBJ2-7,NA,TRBV4-1,ASSQSTGVVYEQY
14,TRBJ1-3,NA,TRBV6-1,ASSDPGTATGNTIY
15,TRBJ2-6,once,TRBV7-2,ASSLVGTASGANVLT
13,TRBJ1-1,NA,TRBV27,ASSYGYRGRTEAF
13,TRBJ2-7,NA,TRBV6-5,ASSYSNTRTYEQY
13,TRBJ1-5,once,TRBV28,ASRYNRVVHQPQH
11,TRBJ2-1,NA,TRBV4-3,ASSQDSRNEQF
10,TRBJ1-2,NA,TRBV14,ASSQGQNGYT
14,TRBJ2-7,NA,TRBV11-2,ASSLGSGGAAYEQY
13,TRBJ1-5,NA,TRBV7-2,ASSGRSQGAQPQH
12,TRBJ1-2,NA,TRBV5-6,ASSSDREPYGYT
11,TRBJ2-1,NA,TRBV10-2,ASGDSSYNEQF
13,TRBJ2-5,NA,TRBV6-5,ASSYSTGGVETQY
16,TRBJ2-4,once,TRBV5-6,ASSLIRDRVGAKNIQY
15,TRBJ1-1,NA,TRBV7-9,ASSSEGRGNMNTEAF
12,TRBJ1-2,NA,TRBV7-9,ASSFVQDYYGYT
11,TRBJ2-7,few,TRBV6-1,ASSEVRLYEQY
10,TRBJ2-1,NA,TRBV12-5,ATSGGDNEQF
12,TRBJ2-1,once,TRBV4-1,ASSQELAGDEQF
12,TRBJ2-7,NA,TRBV10-3,AISVRLQGSEQY
12,TRBJ1-1,NA,TRBV4-1,ASSQVGGNTEAF
12,TRBJ1-2,NA,TRBV14,ASSQEGQIYGYT
12,TRBJ1-1,NA,TRBV2,ARQGALILTEAF
12,TRBJ1-1,NA,TRBV6-6,ASSLTGSWTEAF
14,TRBJ1-2,NA,TRBV19,ASRPVVTPQNYGYT
12,TRBJ1-4,NA,TRBV9,VSSVAQGGEKLF
12,TRBJ2-3,NA,TRBV19,ATSSGGGTDTQY
13,TRBJ1-4,NA,TRBV19,ASTPPETENEKLF
12,TRBJ1-2,NA,TRBV5-4,ASSPWDSYYGYT
16,TRBJ2-3,NA,TRBV7-9,ASSLYPLRGAGTDTQY
15,TRBJ2-5,NA,TRBV7-8,ASSLVPGGELQETQY
12,TRBJ1-2,few,TRBV9,ASSVRQGGGGYT
14,TRBJ2-7,NA,TRBV18,ASSPQWASGAYEQY
11,TRBJ2-7,NA,TRBV18,ASSTQGAYEQY
14,TRBJ1-6,NA,TRBV7-9,ASSSLRGRYNSPLH
14,TRBJ2-5,NA,TRBV7-2,ASSFTSGGAGETQY
13,TRBJ2-1,NA,TRBV2,ASSRGGANIDEQF
9,TRBJ1-2,once,TRBV7-2,ASSPGQGYT
14,TRBJ2-2,NA,TRBV7-9,ASSSGLAGGIGELF
12,TRBJ1-2,NA,TRBV6-5,ASSYSGVNYGYT
11,TRBJ1-5,NA,TRBV14,ASSQDRGHPQH
11,TRBJ2-7,NA,TRBV27,ASSFGENYEQY
12,TRBJ1-1,NA,TRBV11-2,ASSLDLQGMGAF
13,TRBJ1-5,NA,TRBV5-8,ASSFWAVSNQPQH
12,TRBJ2-7,NA,TRBV6-4,ASNRGTEPYEQY
15,TRBJ2-6,NA,TRBV18,ASSPGAQASGANVLT
16,TRBJ1-1,NA,TRBV5-1,ASSSDRGIASADTEAF
12,TRBJ2-1,NA,TRBV2,ASSRLAGANEQF
14,TRBJ2-2,few,TRBV2,ASRDDRGRNTGELF
13,TRBJ2-7,NA,TRBV10-3,AISEGWDRTYEQY
14,TRBJ1-1,few,TRBV4-3,ASSQDVLQGNTEAF